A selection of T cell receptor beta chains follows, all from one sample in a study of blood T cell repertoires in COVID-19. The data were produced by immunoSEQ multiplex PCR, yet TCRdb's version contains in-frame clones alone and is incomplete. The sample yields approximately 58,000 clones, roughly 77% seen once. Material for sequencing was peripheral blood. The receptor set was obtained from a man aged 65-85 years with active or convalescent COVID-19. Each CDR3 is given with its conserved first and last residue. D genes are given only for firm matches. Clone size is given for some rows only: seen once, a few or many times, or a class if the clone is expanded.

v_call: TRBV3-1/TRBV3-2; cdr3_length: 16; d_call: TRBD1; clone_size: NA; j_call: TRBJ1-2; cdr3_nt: TGTGCCAGCAGCCAAGGGGCAACAGGGGCGCACTATGGCTACACCTTC; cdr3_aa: CASSQGATGAHYGYTF
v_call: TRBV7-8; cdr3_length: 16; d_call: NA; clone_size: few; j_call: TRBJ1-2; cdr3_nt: TGTGCCAGCAGCCAAGACGGGGGGTTGGGTCCAGATGGCTACACCTTC; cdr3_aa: CASSQDGGLGPDGYTF
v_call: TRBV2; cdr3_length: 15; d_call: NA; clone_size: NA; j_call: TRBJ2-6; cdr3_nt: TGTGCCAGCAGAAACAGAAACTCTGGGGCCAACGTCCTGACTTTC; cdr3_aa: CASRNRNSGANVLTF
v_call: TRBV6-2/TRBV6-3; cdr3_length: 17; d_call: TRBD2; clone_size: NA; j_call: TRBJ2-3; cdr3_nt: TGTGCCAGCAGTCGGACTAGCGGGAGGCCCCGCACAGATACGCAGTATTTT; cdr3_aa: CASSRTSGRPRTDTQYF
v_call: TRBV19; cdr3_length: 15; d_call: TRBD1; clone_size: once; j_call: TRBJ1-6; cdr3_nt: TGTGCCAGTAGTACCCGGACAGGCGACAATTCACCCCTCCACTTT; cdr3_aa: CASSTRTGDNSPLHF
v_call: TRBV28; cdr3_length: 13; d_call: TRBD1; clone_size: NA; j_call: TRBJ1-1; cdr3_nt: TGTGCCAGCAGGACTAACAGGGGAGAGGTAGCTTTCTTT; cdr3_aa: CASRTNRGEVAFF
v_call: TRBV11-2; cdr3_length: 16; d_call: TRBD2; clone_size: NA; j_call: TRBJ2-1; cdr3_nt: TGTGCCAGCAGCTTACAGGCGGGGGGATCCTACAATGAGCAGTTCTTC; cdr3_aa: CASSLQAGGSYNEQFF
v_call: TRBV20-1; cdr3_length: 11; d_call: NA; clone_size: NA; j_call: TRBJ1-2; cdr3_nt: TGCAGTGCTAGGGTAGTCGGTGGCTACACCTTC; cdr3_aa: CSARVVGGYTF
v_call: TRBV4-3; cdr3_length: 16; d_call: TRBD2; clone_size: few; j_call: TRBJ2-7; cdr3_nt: TGCGCCAGCAGCCAGGGGACGAGCGGGAGCTTATACGAGCAGTACTTC; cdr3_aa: CASSQGTSGSLYEQYF
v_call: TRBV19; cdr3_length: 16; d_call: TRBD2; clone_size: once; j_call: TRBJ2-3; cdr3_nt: TGTGCCAGTAGTATAGAAAGGACTAGCGGCACAGATACGCAGTATTTT; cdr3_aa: CASSIERTSGTDTQYF
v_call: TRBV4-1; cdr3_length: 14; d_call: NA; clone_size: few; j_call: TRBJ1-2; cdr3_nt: TGCGCCAGCAGCCAAGATAACACAAACGGGGGCTACACCTTC; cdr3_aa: CASSQDNTNGGYTF
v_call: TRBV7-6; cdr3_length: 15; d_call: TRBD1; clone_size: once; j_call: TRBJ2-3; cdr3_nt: TGTGCCAGCAGCTCAGGGGGTCGGGTAACAGATACGCAGTATTTT; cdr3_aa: CASSSGGRVTDTQYF
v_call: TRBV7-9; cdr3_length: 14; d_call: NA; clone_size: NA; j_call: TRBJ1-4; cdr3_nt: TGTGCCAGCAGCTCCGAGACAGCGATCGGAAAACTGTTTTTT; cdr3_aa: CASSSETAIGKLFF
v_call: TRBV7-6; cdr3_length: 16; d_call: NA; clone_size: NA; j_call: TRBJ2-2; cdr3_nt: TGTGCCAGCAGCTTAGGACCGGGACAGAACACCGGGGAGCTGTTTTTT; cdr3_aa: CASSLGPGQNTGELFF
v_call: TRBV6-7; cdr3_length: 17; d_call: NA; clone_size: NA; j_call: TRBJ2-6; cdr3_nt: TGTGCCAGCAGTGCCCATGATTTACAAAGTCGGGCCAACGTCCTGACTTTC; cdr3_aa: CASSAHDLQSRANVLTF
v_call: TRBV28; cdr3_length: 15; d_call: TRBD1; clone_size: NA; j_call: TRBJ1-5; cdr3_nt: TGTGCCAGCAGGCCCCCGACAGGGACCAATCAGCCCCAGCATTTT; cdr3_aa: CASRPPTGTNQPQHF
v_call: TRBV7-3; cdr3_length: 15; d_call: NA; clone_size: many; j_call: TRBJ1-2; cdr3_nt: TGTGCCAGCAGCCCAACTCGCCAGGGGCGGTATGGCTACACCTTC; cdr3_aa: CASSPTRQGRYGYTF
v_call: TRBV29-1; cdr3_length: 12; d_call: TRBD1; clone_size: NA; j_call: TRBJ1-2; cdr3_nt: TGCAGCGACAGGACAGGCAACTATGGCTACACCTTC; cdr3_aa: CSDRTGNYGYTF
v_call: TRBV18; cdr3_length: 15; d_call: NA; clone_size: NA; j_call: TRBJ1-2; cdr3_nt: TGTGCCAGCTCACCGTTTACAGCCGCTAACTATGGCTACACCTTC; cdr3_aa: CASSPFTAANYGYTF
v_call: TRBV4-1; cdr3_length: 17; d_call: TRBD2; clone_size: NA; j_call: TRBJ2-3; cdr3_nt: TGCGCCAGCAGCCGGTCGGGGCTAGCGGGGGGAACAGATACGCAGTATTTT; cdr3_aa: CASSRSGLAGGTDTQYF
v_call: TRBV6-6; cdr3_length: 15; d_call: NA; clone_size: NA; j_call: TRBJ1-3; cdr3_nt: TGTGCCAGTATCAGCGGAGGGACGGGGGGAAACACCATATATTTT; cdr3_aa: CASISGGTGGNTIYF
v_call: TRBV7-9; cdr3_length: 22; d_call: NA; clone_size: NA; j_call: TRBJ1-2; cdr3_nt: TGTGCCAGCACCACCTTCCCCCGGCAGGCTAAACATAAGGAACGAGCTAACTATGGCTACACCTTC; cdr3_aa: CASTTFPRQAKHKERANYGYTF
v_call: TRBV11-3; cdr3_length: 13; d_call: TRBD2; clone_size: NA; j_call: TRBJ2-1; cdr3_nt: TGTGCCAGCAGCTATAGCGGGAGGGGACAGCAGTTCTTC; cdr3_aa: CASSYSGRGQQFF
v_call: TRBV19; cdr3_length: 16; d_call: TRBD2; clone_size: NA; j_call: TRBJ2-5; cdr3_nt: TGTGCCAGTAGTATACTGGTAGCGGGGGGCCAAGAGACCCAGTACTTC; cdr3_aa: CASSILVAGGQETQYF
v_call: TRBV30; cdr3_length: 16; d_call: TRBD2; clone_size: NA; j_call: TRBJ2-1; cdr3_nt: TGTGCCTGGAGTGCAGAGCGGGGGGGTGTGAACAATGAGCAGTTCTTC; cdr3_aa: CAWSAERGGVNNEQFF
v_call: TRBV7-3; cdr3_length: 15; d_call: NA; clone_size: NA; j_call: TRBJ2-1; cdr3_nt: TGTGCCAGCAGGAACGGCGGTAGCTCCTACAATGAGCAGTTCTTC; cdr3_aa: CASRNGGSSYNEQFF
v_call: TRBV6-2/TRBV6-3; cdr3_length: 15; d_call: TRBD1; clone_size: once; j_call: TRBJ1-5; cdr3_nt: TGTGCCAGCAGTTCCTACAGGGGCCAAAATCAGCCCCAGCATTTT; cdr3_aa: CASSSYRGQNQPQHF
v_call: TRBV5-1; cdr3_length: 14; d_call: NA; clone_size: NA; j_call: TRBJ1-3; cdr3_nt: TGCGCCAGCAGCTGGGACTACTCTGGAAACACCATATATTTT; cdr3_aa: CASSWDYSGNTIYF
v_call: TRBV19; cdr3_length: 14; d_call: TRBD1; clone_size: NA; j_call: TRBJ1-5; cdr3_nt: TGTGCCAGTAGTACGGGACAGGGGATTCAGCCCCAGCATTTT; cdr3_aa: CASSTGQGIQPQHF
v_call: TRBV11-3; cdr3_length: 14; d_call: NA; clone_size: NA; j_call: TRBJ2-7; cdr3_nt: TGTGCCAGCAGCCCTATGGCAGGGGCCTACGAGCAGTACTTC; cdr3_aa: CASSPMAGAYEQYF
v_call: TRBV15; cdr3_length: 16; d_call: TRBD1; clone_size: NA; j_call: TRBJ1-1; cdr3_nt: TGTGCCACCAGCAGAGACCCAAGAGCACGGACAGGGGAAGCTTTCTTT; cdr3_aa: CATSRDPRARTGEAFF
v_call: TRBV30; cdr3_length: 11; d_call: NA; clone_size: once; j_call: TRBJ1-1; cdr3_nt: TGTGCCTGCGAGAGGAACACTGAAGCTTTCTTT; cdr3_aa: CACERNTEAFF
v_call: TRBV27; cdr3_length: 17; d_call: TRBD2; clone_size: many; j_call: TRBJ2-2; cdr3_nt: TGTGCCAGCAGTTCCAGACTAGCGGGAATGAGGACCGGGGAGCTGTTTTTT; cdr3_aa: CASSSRLAGMRTGELFF
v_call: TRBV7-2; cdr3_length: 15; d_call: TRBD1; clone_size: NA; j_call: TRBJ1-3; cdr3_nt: TGTGCCAGCAGCGTCTCGGGACAGCCTGGAAACACCATATATTTT; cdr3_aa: CASSVSGQPGNTIYF
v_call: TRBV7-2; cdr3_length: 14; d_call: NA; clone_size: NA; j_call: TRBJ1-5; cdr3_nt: TGTGCCAGCAGCTTAGTGTCAGACAATCAGCCCCAGCATTTT; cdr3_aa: CASSLVSDNQPQHF
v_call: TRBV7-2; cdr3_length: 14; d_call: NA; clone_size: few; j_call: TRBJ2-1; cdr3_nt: TGTGCCAGCAGCTTAGTGCGGGCTTACAATGAGCAGTTCTTC; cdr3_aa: CASSLVRAYNEQFF
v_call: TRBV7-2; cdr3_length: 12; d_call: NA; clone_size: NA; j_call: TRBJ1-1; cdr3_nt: TGTGCCAGCAGGGCGGGGACCGCAAAAGCTTTCTTT; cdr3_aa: CASRAGTAKAFF
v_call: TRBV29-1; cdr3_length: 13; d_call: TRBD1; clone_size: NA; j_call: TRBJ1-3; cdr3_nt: TGCAGCGTTGAGACAGGGCTCGGAAACACCATATATTTT; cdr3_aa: CSVETGLGNTIYF
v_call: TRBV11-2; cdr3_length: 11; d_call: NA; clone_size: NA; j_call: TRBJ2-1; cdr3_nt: TGTGCCAGCAGCCCCTCCGATGAGCAGTTCTTC; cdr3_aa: CASSPSDEQFF
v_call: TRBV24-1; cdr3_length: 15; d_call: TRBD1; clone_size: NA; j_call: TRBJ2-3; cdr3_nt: TGTGCCACCAGTGACCGACGACAGGGGGTGGATACGCAGTATTTT; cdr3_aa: CATSDRRQGVDTQYF
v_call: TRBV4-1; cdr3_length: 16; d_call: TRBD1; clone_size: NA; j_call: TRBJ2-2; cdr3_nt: TGCGCCAGCAGCCATATACAGGGGGCCAACACCGGGGAGCTGTTTTTT; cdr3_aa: CASSHIQGANTGELFF
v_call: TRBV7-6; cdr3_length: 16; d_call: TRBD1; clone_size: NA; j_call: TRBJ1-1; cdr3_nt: TGTGCCAGCAGCAAGGGACAGGGGGGGGTTCAGACTGAAGCTTTCTTT; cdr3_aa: CASSKGQGGVQTEAFF
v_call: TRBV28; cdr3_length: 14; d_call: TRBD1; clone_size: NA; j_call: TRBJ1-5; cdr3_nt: TGTGCCAGCACCCTGGGACAGGGAAGACAGCCCCAGCATTTT; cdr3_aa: CASTLGQGRQPQHF
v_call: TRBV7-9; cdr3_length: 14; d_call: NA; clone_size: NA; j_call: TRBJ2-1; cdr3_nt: TGTGCCAGCAGCACCCGGTCGGCTACAGTAGAGCAGTTCTTC; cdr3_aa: CASSTRSATVEQFF
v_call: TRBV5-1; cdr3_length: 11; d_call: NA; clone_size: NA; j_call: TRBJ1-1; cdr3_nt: TGCGCCAGCAGCTTCCAAGGGGCAGCTTTCTTT; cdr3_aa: CASSFQGAAFF
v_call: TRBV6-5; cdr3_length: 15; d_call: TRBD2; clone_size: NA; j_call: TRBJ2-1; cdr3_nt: TGTGCCAGCAGTCCCACTAGCGGGAGCTACAATGAGCAGTTCTTC; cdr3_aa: CASSPTSGSYNEQFF
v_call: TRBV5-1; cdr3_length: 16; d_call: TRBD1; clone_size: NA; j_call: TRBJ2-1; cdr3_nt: TGCGCCAGCAGCCCCAAAAGACAGGGGGGATTGGCTGAGCAGTTCTTC; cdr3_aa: CASSPKRQGGLAEQFF
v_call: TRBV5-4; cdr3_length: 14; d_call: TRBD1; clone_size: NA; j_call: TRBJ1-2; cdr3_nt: TGTGCCAGCAGCTACCAGACAGGGGATGATGGCTACACCTTC; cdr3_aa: CASSYQTGDDGYTF
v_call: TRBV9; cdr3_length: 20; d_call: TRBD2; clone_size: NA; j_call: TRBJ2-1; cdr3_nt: TGTGCCAGCAGCGTATGGCACCCCGGGACTAGCCAAAGCTCCTACAATGAGCAGTTCTTC; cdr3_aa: CASSVWHPGTSQSSYNEQFF